Below, 5 T cell receptor beta chains from the same sample are listed, as sequenced in a study of cytomegalovirus exposure and HLA in healthy donors (dated by TCRdb to about 2017). The receptor library was made with the immunoSEQ multiplex PCR assay. For the multiplex PCR, a mixture combining 60 forward primers for TCR Vbeta segments and 13 reverse primers for TCR Jbeta segments was used. TCRdb re-hosts the immuneACCESS table, in-frame sequences only. Its copies lack some clones; in the studies checked, an unresolved V gene accounts for under half of them, and the cause for the rest is not known. The sample table records under 150,000 clones; 55% to 75% of these occur just once. 1.6% of the sample goes to the ten largest clones. Sequences were obtained from PBMCs. These receptors all stem from a man aged 25 to 40 in good health and CMV-seropositive.

The chain recombines TRBV10-1 with TRBJ2-7; TRBD2 matches 7 bases. Trimming cost V 2 bases and J 4 bases; bases outside gene matches: 29. The germline CDR1 and CDR2 sequences are WNHNN and SYGVQD (reference sequence). The CDR3 is 22 amino acids. CDR3: CASSEEHVNLVLGGGKLYEQYF. The CDR3 nucleotides are TGCGCCAGCAGTGAGGAACATGTTAATCTTGTTTTGGGGGGGGGTAAACTGTACGAGCAGTACTTC.

V usage is TRBV7-9 and J usage is TRBJ2-1, with TRBD1 identical over 10 bases. Trimming took 5 bases from V and 3 from J; bases not matched to a gene: 7. This CDR3 contains 16 residues. Germline V gives CDR1 SEHNR, CDR2 FQNEAQ (reference sequence). The CDR3 protein is CASSLTGGLLYNEQFF. CDR3 in DNA: TGTGCCAGCAGCCTGACAGGGGGCTTGCTCTACAATGAGCAGTTCTTC.

The rearrangement joins TRBV5-1 to TRBJ1-3; 8 bases are a match to TRBD1. V was pared by 0 bases and J by 0 bases, with 20 bases of the junction left unmatched. The CDR3 runs 22 residues. Looked up from germline, CDR1 is SGHRS and CDR2 is YFSETQ. The CDR3 coding sequence is TGCGCCAGCAGCTTGGATTACCAACGGAGGACAGGGATAAGTTCCTCTGGAAACACCATATATTTT. This codes for CASSLDYQRRTGISSSGNTIYF.

The J gene is TRBJ1-5, the V gene TRBV19; 10 bases fit TRBD1. The CDR3 covers 14 residues. V trimming: 7 bases; J trimming: 6 bases; junction bases outside the gene matches: 6. Looked up from germline, CDR1 is LNHDA and CDR2 is SQIVND (reference sequence). This CDR3 reads CASKGTGAVQPQHF. In nucleotides, the CDR3 is TGTGCCAGTAAGGGGACAGGGGCTGTTCAGCCCCAGCATTTT.

This rearrangement joins TRBV6-6 to TRBJ2-2; tentative D call: TRBD2 (5 bases). Germline-derived CDR1 and CDR2 are MNHNY and SVGAGI (reference sequence). The V and J ends lost 4 bases and 1 base respectively, with 10 bases between them. This CDR3 has 15 amino acids. The CDR3 coding sequence is TGTGCCAGCAGTTTCGATGGACTGAACACCGGGGAGCTGTTTTTT. This gives the protein CASSFDGLNTGELFF.